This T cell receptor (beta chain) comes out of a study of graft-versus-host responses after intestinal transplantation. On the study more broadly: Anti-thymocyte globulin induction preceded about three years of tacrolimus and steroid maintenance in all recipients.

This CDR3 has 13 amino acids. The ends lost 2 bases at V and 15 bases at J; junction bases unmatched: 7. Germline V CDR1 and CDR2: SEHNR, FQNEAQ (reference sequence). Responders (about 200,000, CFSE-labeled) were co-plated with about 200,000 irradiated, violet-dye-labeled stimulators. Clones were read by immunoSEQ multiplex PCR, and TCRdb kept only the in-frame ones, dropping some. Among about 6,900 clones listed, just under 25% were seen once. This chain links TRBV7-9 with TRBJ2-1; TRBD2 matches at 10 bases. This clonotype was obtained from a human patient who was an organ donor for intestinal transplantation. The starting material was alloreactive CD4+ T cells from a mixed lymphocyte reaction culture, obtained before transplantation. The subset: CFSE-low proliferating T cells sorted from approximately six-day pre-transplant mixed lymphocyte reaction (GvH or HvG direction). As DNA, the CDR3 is TGTGCCAGCAGCTTACTAGCGGGAGTTGATCCGTTCTTC. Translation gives CASSLLAGVDPFF.